What follows are 7 T cell receptor beta chains derived from one specimen sequenced in a study of breast tumors, draining lymph nodes, adjacent tissues. The lymph nodes were axillary draining lymph nodes from breast cancer patients. In TCRdb, the multiplex PCR reads were re-called with MiXCR into one record per CDR3 protein. The sample contains around 140,000 distinct CDR3 sequences, about 20% of which appear only once. Material: axillary lymph node tissue. Every receptor here comes from a female donor with breast cancer. Some clones in this sample may be carry-over from other donors' samples.

This clonotype came up many times. The V call is TRBV6-2 or TRBV6-3, the J call TRBJ2-5, with D maybe TRBD1 (6 bases). V gave up 2 bases and J gave up 3 bases, with 19 bases separating them. The CDR3 totals 17 residues. Germline V gives CDR1 MNHEY, CDR2 SVGEGT. The CDR3 region has the DNA TGTGCCAGCAGTTACCCTGTCCCGGGACAACAGAAAGAGACCCAGTACTTC. This encodes CASSYPVPGQQKETQYF.

Concerning this clonotype: A clone one base away is much larger, so this may be a read error. The chain is built from TRBV13 and TRBJ2-1, with D perhaps TRBD2 (6 bases). The length of the CDR3 is 14 residues. CDR1 and CDR2 (germline): PRHDT, FYEKMQ (reference sequence). The CDR3 nucleotides are TGTGCCAGCAGTCGGAGGGCCCCATACAATGAGCAGCTCTTC. The encoded protein is CASSRRAPYNEQLF.

This chain connects TRBV29-1 to TRBJ2-1, with 7 bases matching TRBD1. J gave up 0 bases and V 1 base, and 3 bases lay outside the gene matches. The CDR3 is 15 amino acids. Germline assignment: CDR1 SQVTM and CDR2 ANQGSEA. Here the CDR3 reads CSVEVWDSSYNEQFF. The CDR3 coding sequence is TGCAGCGTTGAAGTCTGGGACAGCTCCTACAATGAGCAGTTCTTC.

This clonotype has a handful of counts. The V and J genes are TRBV4-3 and TRBJ2-6; D possibly corresponds to TRBD2 (6 bases). The germline V gene encodes CDR1 LGHNA and CDR2 YSLEER. This CDR3 is built from 17 residues. V lost 0 bases and J 0 bases, leaving 9 bases between the germline ends. Written as DNA, the CDR3 is TGCGCCAGCAGCCAAGACGGGAGTGACTCTGGGGCCAACGTCCTGACTTTC. Amino acid sequence: CASSQDGSDSGANVLTF.

In the case of this clonotype: Germline and junction disagree at one end, which may indicate a read error. The V call is TRBV2, the J call TRBJ2-1; 12 positions agree with TRBD2. Germline values: CDR1 SNHLY, CDR2 FYNNEI. The CDR3 runs 16 residues. CDR3 coding DNA: TGTGCCAGCAGAGAACTAGCGGGAGGATTGAGTAGTGAGCAGTCCTTC. Protein product: CASRELAGGLSSEQSF. The full variable domain, its missing parts supplied by reference TRBV2 and TRBJ2-1, is EPEVTQTPSHQVTQMGQEVILRCVPISNHLYFYWYRQILGQKVEFLVSFYNNEISEKSEIFDDQFSVERPDGSNFTLKIRSTKLEDSAMYFCASRELAGGLSSEQSFGPGTRLTVL.

In its sample, this clonotype was seen many times. The chain employs TRBV7-2 and TRBJ1-3; D gene unclear. V lost 0 bases and J 4 bases, leaving 1 base between the germline ends. This CDR3 comprises 12 residues. Germline V gene data show CDR1 as SGHTA and CDR2 as FQGNSA. The CDR3 sequence is CASSLAGNTIYF. The CDR3 coding sequence is TGTGCCAGCAGCTTAGCAGGAAACACCATATATTTT.

This clonotype was picked up many times. This sequence joins TRBV3-1 and TRBJ2-7; 9 bases are a match to TRBD2. In germline, CDR1 is LGHDT, CDR2 YNNKEL (reference sequence). V lost 1 base to trimming and J lost 1 base; unmatched junction nucleotides: 2. The CDR3 has 15 amino acids. The CDR3 here is CASSQALAGSYEQYF. The CDR3 coding sequence is TGTGCCAGCAGCCAAGCCCTAGCGGGATCCTACGAGCAGTACTTC.